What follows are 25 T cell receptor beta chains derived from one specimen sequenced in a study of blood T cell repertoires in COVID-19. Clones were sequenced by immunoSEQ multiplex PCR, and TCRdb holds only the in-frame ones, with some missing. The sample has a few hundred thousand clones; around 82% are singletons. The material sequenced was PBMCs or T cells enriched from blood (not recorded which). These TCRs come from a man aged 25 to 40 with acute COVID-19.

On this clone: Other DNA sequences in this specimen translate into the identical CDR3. CDR3 loop: CASSLGASYEQYF. CDR3 DNA: TGTGCCAGCAGCTTGGGAGCGAGCTACGAGCAGTACTTC. The chain joins TRBV5-4 to TRBJ2-7; D is unresolved. Germline V gene sequence: CDR1 SGHNT, CDR2 YYREEE (reference sequence). V gave up 0 bases and J gave up 3 bases, with 7 bases separating them. This CDR3 is built from 13 residues.

The CDR3 loop is CASSEFRGLDTEAFF. As DNA, the CDR3 is TGTGCCAGCAGTGAATTTCGGGGGTTGGACACTGAAGCTTTCTTT. V gene TRBV25-1 combines with J gene TRBJ1-1, with a weak D call TRBD1 (5 bases). Deletions cut 1 base from V and 3 bases from J, with 12 bases between. Germline loops: CDR1 MGHDK, CDR2 SYGVNS. The CDR3 spans 15 residues.

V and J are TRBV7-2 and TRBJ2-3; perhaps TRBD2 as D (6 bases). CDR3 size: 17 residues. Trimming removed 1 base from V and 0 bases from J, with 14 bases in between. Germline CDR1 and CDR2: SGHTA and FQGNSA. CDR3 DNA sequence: TGTGCCAGCAGCTTAGTCGGGACTCCCTATAGCACAGATACGCAGTATTTT. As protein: CASSLVGTPYSTDTQYF.

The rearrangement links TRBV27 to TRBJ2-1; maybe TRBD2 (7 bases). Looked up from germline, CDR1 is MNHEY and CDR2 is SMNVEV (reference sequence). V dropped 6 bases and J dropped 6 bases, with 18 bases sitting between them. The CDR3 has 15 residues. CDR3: CASRFGGGEINEQFF. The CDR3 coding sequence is TGTGCCAGCAGGTTTGGGGGGGGCGAGATCAATGAGCAGTTCTTC.

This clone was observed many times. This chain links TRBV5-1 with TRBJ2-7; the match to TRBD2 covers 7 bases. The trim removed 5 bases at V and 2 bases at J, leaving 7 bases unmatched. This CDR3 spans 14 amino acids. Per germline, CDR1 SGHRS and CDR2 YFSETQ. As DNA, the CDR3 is TGCGCCAGCAGATCCGGGACTATTACCTACGAGCAGTACTTC. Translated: CASRSGTITYEQYF.

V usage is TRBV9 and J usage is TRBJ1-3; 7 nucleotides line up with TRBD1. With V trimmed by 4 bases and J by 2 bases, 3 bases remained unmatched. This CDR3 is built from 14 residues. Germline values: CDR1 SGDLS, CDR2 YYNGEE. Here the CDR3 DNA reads TGTGCCAGCAGCCCCGGGACAGCTGGAAACACCATATATTTT. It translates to CASSPGTAGNTIYF.

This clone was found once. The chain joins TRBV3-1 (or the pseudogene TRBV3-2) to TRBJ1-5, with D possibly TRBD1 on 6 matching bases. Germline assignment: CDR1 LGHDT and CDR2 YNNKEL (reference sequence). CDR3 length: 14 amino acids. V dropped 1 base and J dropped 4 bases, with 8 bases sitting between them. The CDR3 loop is CASSQAGANQPQHF. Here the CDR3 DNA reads TGTGCCAGCAGCCAAGCAGGGGCTAATCAGCCCCAGCATTTT.

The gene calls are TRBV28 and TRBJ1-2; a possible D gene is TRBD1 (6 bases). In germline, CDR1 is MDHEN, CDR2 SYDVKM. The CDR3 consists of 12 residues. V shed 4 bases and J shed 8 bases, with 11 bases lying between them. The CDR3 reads CASSSGQNGYTF. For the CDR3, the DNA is TGTGCCAGCAGTTCGGGACAAAACGGCTACACCTTC.

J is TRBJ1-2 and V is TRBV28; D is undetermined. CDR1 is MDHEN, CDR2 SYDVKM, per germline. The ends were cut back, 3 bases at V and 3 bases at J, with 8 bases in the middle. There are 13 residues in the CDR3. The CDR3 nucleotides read TGTGCCAGCAGTTTGGGCAGCTACTATGGCTACACCTTC. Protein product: CASSLGSYYGYTF.

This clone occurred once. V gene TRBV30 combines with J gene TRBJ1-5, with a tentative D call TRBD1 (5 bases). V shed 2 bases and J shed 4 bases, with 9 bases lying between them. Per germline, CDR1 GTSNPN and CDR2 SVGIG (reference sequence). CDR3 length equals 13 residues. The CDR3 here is CAWSSGQNQPQHF. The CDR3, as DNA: TGTGCCTGGAGTTCAGGGCAAAATCAGCCCCAGCATTTT.

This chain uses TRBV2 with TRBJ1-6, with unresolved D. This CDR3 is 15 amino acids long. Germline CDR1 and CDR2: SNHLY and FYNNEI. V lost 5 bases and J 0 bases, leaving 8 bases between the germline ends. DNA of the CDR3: TGTGCCAGCAGTTTAGAGAGCTCCTATAATTCACCCCTCCACTTT. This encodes CASSLESSYNSPLHF.

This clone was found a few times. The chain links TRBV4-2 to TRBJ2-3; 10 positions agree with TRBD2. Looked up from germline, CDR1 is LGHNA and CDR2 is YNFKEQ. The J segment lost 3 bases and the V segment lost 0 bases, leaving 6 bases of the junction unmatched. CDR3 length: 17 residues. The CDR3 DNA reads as TGTGCCAGCAGCCAAGACGGGCCTAGCGGGGGTACAGATACGCAGTATTTT. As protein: CASSQDGPSGGTDTQYF.

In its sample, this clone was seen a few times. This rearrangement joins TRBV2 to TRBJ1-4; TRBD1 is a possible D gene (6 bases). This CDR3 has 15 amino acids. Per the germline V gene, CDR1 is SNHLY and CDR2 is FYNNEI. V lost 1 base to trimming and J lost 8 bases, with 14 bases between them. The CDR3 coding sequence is TGTGCCAGCAGTGAAGGGGGGCAGGGAACCGAAAAACTGTTTTTT. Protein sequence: CASSEGGQGTEKLFF.

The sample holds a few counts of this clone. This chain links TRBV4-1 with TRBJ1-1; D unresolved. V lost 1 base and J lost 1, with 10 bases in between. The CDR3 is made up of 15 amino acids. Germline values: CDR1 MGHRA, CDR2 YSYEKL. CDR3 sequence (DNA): TGCGCCAGCAGCCAAGTAGTTTTTCAGAACACTGAAGCTTTCTTT. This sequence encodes CASSQVVFQNTEAFF.

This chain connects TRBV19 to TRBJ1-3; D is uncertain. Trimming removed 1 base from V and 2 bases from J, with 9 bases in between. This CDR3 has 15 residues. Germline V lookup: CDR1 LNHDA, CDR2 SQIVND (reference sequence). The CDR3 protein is CASSIGGGTGNTIYF. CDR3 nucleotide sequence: TGTGCCAGTAGTATAGGCGGAGGAACTGGAAACACCATATATTTT.

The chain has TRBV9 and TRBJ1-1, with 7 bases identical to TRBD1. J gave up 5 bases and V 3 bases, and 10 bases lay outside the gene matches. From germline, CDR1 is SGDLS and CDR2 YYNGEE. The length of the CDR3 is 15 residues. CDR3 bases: TGTGCCAGCAGCGGACAAAGGGGGCAGGTTACTGAAGCTTTCTTT. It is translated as CASSGQRGQVTEAFF. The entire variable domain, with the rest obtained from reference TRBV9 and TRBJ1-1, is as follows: DSGVTQTPKHLITATGQRVTLRCSPRSGDLSVYWYQQSLDQGLQFLIQYYNGEERAKGNILERFSAQQFPDLHSELNLSSLELGDSALYFCASSGQRGQVTEAFFGQGTRLTVV.

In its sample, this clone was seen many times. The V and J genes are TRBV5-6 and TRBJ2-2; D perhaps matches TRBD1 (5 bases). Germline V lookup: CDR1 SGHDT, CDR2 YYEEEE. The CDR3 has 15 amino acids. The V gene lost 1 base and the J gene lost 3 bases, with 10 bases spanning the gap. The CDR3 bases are TGTGCCAGCAGCTTGATAGGGGTGGACACCGGGGAGCTGTTTTTT. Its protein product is CASSLIGVDTGELFF. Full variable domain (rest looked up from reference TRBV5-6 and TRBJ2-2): DAGVTQSPTHLIKTRGQQVTLRCSPKSGHDTVSWYQQALGQGPQFIFQYYEEEERQRGNFPDRFSGHQFPNYSSELNVNALLLGDSALYLCASSLIGVDTGELFFGEGSRLTVL.

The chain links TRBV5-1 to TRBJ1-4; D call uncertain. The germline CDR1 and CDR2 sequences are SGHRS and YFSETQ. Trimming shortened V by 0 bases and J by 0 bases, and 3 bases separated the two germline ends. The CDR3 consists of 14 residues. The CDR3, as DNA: TGCGCCAGCAGCTTGGCTCCAACTAATGAAAAACTGTTTTTT. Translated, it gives CASSLAPTNEKLFF.

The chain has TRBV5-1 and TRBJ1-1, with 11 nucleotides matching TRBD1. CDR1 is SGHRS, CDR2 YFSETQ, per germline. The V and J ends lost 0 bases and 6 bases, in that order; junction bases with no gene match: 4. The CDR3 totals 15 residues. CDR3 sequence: CASSLERTGGSEAFF. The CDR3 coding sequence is TGCGCCAGCAGCTTGGAAAGGACAGGGGGCTCTGAAGCTTTCTTT.

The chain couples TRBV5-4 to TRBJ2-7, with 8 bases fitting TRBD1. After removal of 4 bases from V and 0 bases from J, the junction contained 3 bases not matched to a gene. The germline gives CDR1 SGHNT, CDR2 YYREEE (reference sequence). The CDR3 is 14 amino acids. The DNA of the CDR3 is TGTGCCAGCAGCCTGGGACAGGCCTCCTACGAGCAGTACTTC. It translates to CASSLGQASYEQYF.

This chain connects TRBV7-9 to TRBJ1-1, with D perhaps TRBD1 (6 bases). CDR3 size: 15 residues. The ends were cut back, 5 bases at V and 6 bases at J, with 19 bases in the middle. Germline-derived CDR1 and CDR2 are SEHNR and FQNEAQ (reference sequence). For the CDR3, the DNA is TGTGCCAGCAGCGTAAGGGGGGGCGGTAGCCCTGAAGCTTTCTTT. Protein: CASSVRGGGSPEAFF.

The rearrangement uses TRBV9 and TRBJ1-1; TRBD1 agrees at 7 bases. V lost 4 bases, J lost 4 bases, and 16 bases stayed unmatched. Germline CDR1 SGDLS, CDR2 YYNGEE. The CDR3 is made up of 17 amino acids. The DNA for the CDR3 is TGTGCCAGCAGCCCGAGGGAATCAGGGGGGCGGGTCACTGAAGCTTTCTTT. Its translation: CASSPRESGGRVTEAFF.

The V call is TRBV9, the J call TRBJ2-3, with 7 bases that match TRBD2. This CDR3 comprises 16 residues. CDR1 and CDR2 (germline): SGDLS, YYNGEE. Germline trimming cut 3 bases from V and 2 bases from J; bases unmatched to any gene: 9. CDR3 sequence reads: CASSAPPGGLTDTQYF. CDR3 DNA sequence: TGTGCCAGCAGCGCGCCCCCGGGGGGACTCACAGATACGCAGTATTTT.

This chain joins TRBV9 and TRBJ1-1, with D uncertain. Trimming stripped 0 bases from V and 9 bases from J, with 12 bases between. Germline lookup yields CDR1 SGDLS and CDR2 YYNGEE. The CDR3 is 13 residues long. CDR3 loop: CASSVEIQSKAFF. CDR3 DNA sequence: TGTGCCAGCAGCGTAGAAATCCAAAGCAAAGCTTTCTTT.

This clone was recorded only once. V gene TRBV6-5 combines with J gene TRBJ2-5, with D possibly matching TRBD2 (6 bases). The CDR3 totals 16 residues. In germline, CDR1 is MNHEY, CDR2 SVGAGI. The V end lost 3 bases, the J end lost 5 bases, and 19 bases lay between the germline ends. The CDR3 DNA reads TGTGCCAGCAGTTATGAGGAGGGGCGTAGATGGGAGACCCAGTACTTC. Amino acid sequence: CASSYEEGRRWETQYF.